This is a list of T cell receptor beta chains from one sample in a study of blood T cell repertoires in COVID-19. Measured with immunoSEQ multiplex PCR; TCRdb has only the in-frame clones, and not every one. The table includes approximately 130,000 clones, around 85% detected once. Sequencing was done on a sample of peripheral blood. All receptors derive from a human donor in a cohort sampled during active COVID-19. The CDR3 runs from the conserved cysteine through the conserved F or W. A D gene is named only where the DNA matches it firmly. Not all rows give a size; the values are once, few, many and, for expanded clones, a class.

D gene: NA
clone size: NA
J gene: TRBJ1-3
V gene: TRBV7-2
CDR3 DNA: TGTGCCAGCAGCCCGAGCGGAGCGACTGGAAACACCATATATTTT
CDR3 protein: CASSPSGATGNTIYF

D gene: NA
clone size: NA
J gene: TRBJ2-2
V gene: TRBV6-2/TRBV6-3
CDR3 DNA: TGTGCCAGCAGTTACCTGGTTTTAGCCACCGGGGAGCTGTTTTTT
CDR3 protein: CASSYLVLATGELFF

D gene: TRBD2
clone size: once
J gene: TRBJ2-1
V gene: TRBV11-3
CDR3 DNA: TGTGCCAGCAGCTCCCCCCTAGGACGCAGTAGCGGGACCCAGCTTGGAGAGCAGTTCTTC
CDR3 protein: CASSSPLGRSSGTQLGEQFF

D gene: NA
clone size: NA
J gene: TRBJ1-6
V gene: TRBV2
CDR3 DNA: TGTGCCAGCAGCGGACAGAGCTCCTATAATTCACCCCTCCACTTT
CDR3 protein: CASSGQSSYNSPLHF

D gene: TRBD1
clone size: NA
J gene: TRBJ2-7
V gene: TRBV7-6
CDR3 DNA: TGTGCCAGCAGCCTGCGACAGGGAGTCCCCTACGAGCAGTACTTC
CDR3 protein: CASSLRQGVPYEQYF

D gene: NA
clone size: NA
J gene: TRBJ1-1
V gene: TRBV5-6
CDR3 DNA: TGTGCCAGCAGCTGGGACACTATAGGAACTGAAGCTTTCTTT
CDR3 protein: CASSWDTIGTEAFF

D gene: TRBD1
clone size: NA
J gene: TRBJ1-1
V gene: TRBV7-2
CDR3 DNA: TGTGCCAGCAGCTTATTTCAGGGGGCCACTGAAGCTTTCTTT
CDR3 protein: CASSLFQGATEAFF

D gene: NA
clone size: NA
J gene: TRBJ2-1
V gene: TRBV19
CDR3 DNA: TGTGCCACCTTCGGGGGGCCCTGGCAGGACAATGAGCAGTTCTTC
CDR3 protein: CATFGGPWQDNEQFF

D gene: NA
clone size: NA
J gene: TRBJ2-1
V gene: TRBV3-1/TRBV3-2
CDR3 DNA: TGTGCCAGCAGCCAAGGGTCGGGTTTCAATGAGCAGTTCTTC
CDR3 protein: CASSQGSGFNEQFF

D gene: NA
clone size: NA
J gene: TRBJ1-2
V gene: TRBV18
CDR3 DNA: TGTGCCAGCTCACCACGGACAGAGGTTTTCTATGGCTACACCTTC
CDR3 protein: CASSPRTEVFYGYTF

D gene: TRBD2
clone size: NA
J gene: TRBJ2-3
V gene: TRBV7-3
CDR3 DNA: TGTGCCAGCAGCTTTTTAGCGGGGGGCCTCACAGATACGCAGTATTTT
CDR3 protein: CASSFLAGGLTDTQYF

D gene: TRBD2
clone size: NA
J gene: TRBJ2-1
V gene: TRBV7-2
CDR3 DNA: TGTGCCAGCAGCTCCTCACTAGCGGGCTATTACAATGAGCAGTTCTTC
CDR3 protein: CASSSSLAGYYNEQFF

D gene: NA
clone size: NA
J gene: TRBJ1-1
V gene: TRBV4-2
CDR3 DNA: TGTGCCAGCAGCCAAGATCAGGGGACTGAAGCTTTCTTT
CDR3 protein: CASSQDQGTEAFF

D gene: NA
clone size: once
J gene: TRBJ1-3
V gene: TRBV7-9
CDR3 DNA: TGTGCCAGCAGCTCCCTGAGGGGAAACACCATATATTTT
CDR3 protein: CASSSLRGNTIYF

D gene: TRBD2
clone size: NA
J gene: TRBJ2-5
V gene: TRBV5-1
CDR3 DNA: TGCGCCAGCAGCTTGGGGCGGGGGGGCCAAGAGACCCAGTACTTC
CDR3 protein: CASSLGRGGQETQYF

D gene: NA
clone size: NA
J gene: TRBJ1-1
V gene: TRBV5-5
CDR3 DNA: TGTGCCAGCAGCTACAACATAATCGGGATGAACACTGAAGCTTTCTTT
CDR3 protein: CASSYNIIGMNTEAFF

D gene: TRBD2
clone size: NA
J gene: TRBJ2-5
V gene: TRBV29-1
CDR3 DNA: TGCATCCCCGGGGCGGGAGATCTGGAGACCCAGTACTTC
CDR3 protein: CIPGAGDLETQYF

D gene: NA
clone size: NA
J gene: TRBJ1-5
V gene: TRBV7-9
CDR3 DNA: TGTGCCAGCAGCCCTCACGGGGGGCCCCAGCATTTT
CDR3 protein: CASSPHGGPQHF

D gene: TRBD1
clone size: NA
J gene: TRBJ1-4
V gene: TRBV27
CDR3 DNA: TGTGCCAGCAGTCACAGGGGGTTAAATGAAAAACTGTTTTTT
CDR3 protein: CASSHRGLNEKLFF

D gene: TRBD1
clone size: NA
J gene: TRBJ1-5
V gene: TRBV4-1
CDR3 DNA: TGCGCCAGCAGCCATGCGTCGGCAGGGGGCTTTAATCAGCCCCAGCATTTT
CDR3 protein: CASSHASAGGFNQPQHF

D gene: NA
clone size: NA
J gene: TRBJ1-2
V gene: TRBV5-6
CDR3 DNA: TGTGCCAGCAGCTTCGGACGGGGAGGGGGAGGCTACACCTTC
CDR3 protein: CASSFGRGGGGYTF

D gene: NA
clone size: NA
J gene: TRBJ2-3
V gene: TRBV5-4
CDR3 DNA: TGTGCCAGCAGCTTGGGTACTGCCACAGATACGCAGTATTTT
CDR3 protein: CASSLGTATDTQYF

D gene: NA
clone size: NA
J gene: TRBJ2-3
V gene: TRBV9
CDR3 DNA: TGTGCCAGCAGCGCCCTCACAGATACGCAGTATTTT
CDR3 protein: CASSALTDTQYF

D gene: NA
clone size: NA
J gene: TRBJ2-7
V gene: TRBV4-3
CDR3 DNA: TGCGCCAGCAGCCGCACACTAACCTTGGGGGGAACCGAGCAGTACTTC
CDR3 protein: CASSRTLTLGGTEQYF

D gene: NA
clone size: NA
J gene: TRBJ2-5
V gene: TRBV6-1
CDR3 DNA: TGTGCCAGCAGTGAACCCCAGGGATGGGGAAAAGAGACCCAGTACTTC
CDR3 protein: CASSEPQGWGKETQYF

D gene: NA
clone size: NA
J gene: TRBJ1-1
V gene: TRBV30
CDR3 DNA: TGTGCCTGGAGTGACTCCCTTTTT
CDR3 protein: CAWSDSLF

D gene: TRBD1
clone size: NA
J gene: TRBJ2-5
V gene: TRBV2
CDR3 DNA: TGTGCCAGCAGTGGTACAGGGGCGGCAGAGACCCAGTACTTC
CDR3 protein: CASSGTGAAETQYF

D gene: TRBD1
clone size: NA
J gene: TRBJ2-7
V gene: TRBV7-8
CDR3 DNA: TGTGCCAGCAGCTTAGTTGGGACAGGGGCCTCCTACGAGCAGTACTTC
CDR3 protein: CASSLVGTGASYEQYF

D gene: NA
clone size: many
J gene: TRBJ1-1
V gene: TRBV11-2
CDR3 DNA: TGTGCCAGTGAACAGGGCGAAGCTTTCTTT
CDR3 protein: CASEQGEAFF

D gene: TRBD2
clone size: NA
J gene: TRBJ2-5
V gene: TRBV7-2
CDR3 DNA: TGTGCCAGCAGCCCCCGGGGTAGCGGGGTCTGGGGGGCCCAGTACTTC
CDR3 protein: CASSPRGSGVWGAQYF

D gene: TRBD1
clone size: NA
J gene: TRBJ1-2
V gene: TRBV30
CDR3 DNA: TGTGCCTGGAGTGGTGGACAGGGCTTGCTAACCTTC
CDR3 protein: CAWSGGQGLLTF

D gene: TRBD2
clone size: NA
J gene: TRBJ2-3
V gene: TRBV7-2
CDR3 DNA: TGTGCCAGCAGCTCGGTAGCGGGAGGGCCATCAGATACGCAGTATTTT
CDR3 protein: CASSSVAGGPSDTQYF

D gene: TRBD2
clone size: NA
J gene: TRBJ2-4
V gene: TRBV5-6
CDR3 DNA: TGTGCCAGCAGCTTGCGTTGGCGGGAGAACATTCAGTACTTC
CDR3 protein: CASSLRWRENIQYF

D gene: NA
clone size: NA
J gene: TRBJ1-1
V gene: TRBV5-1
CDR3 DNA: TGCGCCAGCAGCTTGGAAACAGGGATGACTGAAGCTTTCTTT
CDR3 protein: CASSLETGMTEAFF

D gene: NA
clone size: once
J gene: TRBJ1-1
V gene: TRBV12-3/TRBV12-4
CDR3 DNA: TGTGCCAGCAGTTTAGACTACACTGAAGCTTTCTTT
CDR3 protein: CASSLDYTEAFF

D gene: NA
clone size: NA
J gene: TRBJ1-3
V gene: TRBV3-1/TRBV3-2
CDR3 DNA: TGTGCCAGCAGCCAAGATGTCGCCAGGGTTATTGGAAACACCATATATTTT
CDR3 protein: CASSQDVARVIGNTIYF

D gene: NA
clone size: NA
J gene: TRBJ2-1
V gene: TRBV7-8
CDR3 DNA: TGTGCCAGCAGCTTCTCTAGCAGGGAGCAGTTCTTC
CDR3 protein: CASSFSSREQFF

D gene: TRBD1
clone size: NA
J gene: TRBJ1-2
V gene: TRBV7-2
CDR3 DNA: TGTGCCAGCAGCCCTCCCGGGACAGGAGATGGCTACACCTTC
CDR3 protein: CASSPPGTGDGYTF

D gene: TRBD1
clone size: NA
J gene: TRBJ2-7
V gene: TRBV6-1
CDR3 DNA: TGTGCCAGCAGTGAAGCCGGGACAGAGTACGAGCAGTACTTC
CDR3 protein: CASSEAGTEYEQYF

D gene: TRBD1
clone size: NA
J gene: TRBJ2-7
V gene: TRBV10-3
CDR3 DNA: TGTGCCATCAGTCCGGACAGGGGATTCCACGAGCAGTACTTC
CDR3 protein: CAISPDRGFHEQYF

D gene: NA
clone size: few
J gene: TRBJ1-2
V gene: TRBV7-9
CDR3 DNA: TGTGCCAGCAGCTTAGTTCCACAGGGAGATGGCTACACCTTC
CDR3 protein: CASSLVPQGDGYTF

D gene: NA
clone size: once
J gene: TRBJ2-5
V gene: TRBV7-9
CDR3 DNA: TGTGCCAGCAGCTTAGGGAGCTTAACCGAATCCCAGTACTTC
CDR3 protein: CASSLGSLTESQYF

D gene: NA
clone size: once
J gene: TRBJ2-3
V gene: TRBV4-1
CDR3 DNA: TGCGCCAGCAGCTTATCTCCTGTAAGCACAGATACGCAGTATTTT
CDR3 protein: CASSLSPVSTDTQYF

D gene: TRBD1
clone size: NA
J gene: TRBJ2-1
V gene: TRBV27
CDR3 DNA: TGTGCCAGCAGCTTAGACAGGGAGTCTTACAATGAGCAGTTCTTC
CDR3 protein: CASSLDRESYNEQFF

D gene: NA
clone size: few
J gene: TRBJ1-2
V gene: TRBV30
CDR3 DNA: TGTGCCTGGACAGCTAACTATGGCTACACCTTC
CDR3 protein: CAWTANYGYTF

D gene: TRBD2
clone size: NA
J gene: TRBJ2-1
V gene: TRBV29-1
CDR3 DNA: TGCAGCGTTGACCCTAGCGGGATGTACAATGAGCAGTTCTTC
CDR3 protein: CSVDPSGMYNEQFF

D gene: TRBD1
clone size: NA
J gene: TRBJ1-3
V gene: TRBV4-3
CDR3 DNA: TGCGCCAGCAGCCCCACAGGGGGCGACTCTGGAAACACCATATATTTT
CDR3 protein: CASSPTGGDSGNTIYF

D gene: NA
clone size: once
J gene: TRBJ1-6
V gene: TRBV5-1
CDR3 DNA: TGCGCCAGCAGCTTGGCAGCTTTTATCAATGGGGAGTCACCCCTCCACTTT
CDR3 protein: CASSLAAFINGESPLHF

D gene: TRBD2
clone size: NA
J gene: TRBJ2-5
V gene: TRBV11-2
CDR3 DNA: TGTGCCAGCAGCTCATCCGGGACTAGCGAGACCCAGTACTTC
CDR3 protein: CASSSSGTSETQYF

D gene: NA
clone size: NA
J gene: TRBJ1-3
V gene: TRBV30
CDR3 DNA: TGTGCCTGGAGTAGGCACAGCTCTGGAAACACCATATATTTT
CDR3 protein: CAWSRHSSGNTIYF